Presented here are 18 T cell receptor beta chains from one specimen sequenced in a study of T cell responses to AZD1222 COVID-19 vaccine (dated by TCRdb to the early 2020s). The method was the immunoSEQ multiplex PCR assay. TCRdb limited this immuneACCESS table to in-frame rearrangements with V and J called. A share of clones is missing; checked studies link under half to unresolved V genes, and the rest is unexplained. The sample table shows 40,000 to 45,000 clones, and about four fifths are seen once. The top ten clones comprise roughly 21% of the sample. Read against the paper, the sample's time point label means: about 28 days (+/-7) after the second vaccine dose. The sample's treatment or condition, from its label and the paper: meningococcal conjugate vaccine given as trial control. The specimen was peripheral blood, collected 28 days after the second dose of the MenACWY control vaccine. These receptors originate from an adult who received the MenACWY meningococcal vaccine as a control.

V is TRBV10-2 and J is TRBJ1-1; D remains ambiguous. Trimming took 2 bases from V and 2 from J, leaving 9 bases between them. The CDR3 covers 14 residues. Looked up from germline, CDR1 is WSHSY and CDR2 is SAAADI. CDR3 in amino acids: CASSEHPTNTEAFF. The CDR3 DNA reads as TGCGCCAGCAGTGAGCACCCGACCAACACTGAAGCTTTCTTT.

The chain has TRBV7-9 and TRBJ2-7, with 7 bases lining up with TRBD1. The CDR3 sequence is 14 residues long. The germline gives CDR1 SEHNR, CDR2 FQNEAQ (reference sequence). The V gene end was trimmed by 5 bases and the J gene end by 2 bases; junction bases not matched to a gene: 6. This CDR3 is CASSPSGTAYEQYF. The DNA for the CDR3 is TGTGCCAGCAGCCCGAGTGGGACAGCCTACGAGCAGTACTTC.

The rearrangement joins TRBV28 to TRBJ2-1, with D unresolved. The CDR3 extends over 11 amino acids. V was shortened by 3 bases and J by 6 bases, with 3 bases between the two germline ends. Germline CDR1 reads MDHEN; CDR2 reads SYDVKM. CDR3 region: CASSLSNEQFF. As DNA, the CDR3 is TGTGCCAGCAGTTTGAGCAATGAGCAGTTCTTC.

CDR3 nucleotides: TGTGCCAGCTCTGACAGGGGTTATGAGCAGTTCTTC. Amino acid sequence: CASSDRGYEQFF. This rearrangement joins TRBV18 to TRBJ2-1; 8 positions agree with TRBD1. V was clipped by 6 bases and J by 8 bases; unmatched bases: 3. The length of the CDR3 is 12 residues. Germline CDR1 KGHSH, CDR2 LQKENI. Together with reference TRBV18 and TRBJ2-1, the CDR3 gives the full variable domain: NAGVMQNPRHLVRRRGQEARLRCSPMKGHSHVYWYRQLPEEGLKFMVYLQKENIIDESGMPKERFSAEFPKEGPSILRIQQVVRGDSAAYFCASSDRGYEQFFGPGTRLTVL.

The chain uses TRBV11-3 and TRBJ1-6; D may be TRBD1 (5 bases). The germline V gene encodes CDR1 SGHNT and CDR2 YENEEA. The CDR3 runs to 14 residues. V dropped 4 bases and J dropped 5 bases, with 9 bases sitting between them. This CDR3 is CASSYTGHNSPLHF. DNA of the CDR3: TGTGCCAGCAGCTATACAGGACATAATTCACCCCTCCACTTT. Filled out from reference TRBV11-3 and TRBJ1-6, the complete variable domain reads EAGVVQSPRYKIIEKKQPVAFWCNPISGHNTLYWYLQNLGQGPELLIRYENEEAVDDSQLPKDRFSAERLKGVDSTLKIQPAELGDSAVYLCASSYTGHNSPLHFGNGTRLTVT.

Remarks on this clone: Since the CDR3 does not end with the conserved phenylalanine or tryptophan, this likely comes from a read error. V usage is TRBV5-1 and J usage is TRBJ1-6; 9 bases map to TRBD1. V lost 4 bases to trimming and J lost 7 bases; unmatched junction nucleotides: 6. CDR1 is SGHRS and CDR2 is YFSETQ in the germline V gene. This CDR3 contains 15 residues. The CDR3 protein is CASSARDRDNSPLHI. DNA of the CDR3: TGCGCCAGCAGCGCCCGGGACAGGGACAATTCACCCCTCCACATT.

DNA of the CDR3: TGTGCCAGCAGTCCCCCTTCGGGAGGCTACACCTTC. Its translation is CASSPPSGGYTF. The genes are TRBV28 and TRBJ1-2; no clear D gene. This CDR3 has 12 residues. The ends were cut back, 5 bases at V and 8 bases at J, with 12 bases in the middle. Germline V gene lookup returns CDR1 MDHEN and CDR2 SYDVKM.

This clone was counted once. The chain joins TRBV18 to TRBJ2-3; 8 nucleotides match TRBD2. The germline gives CDR1 KGHSH, CDR2 LQKENI. The length of the CDR3 is 16 residues. Losses at the gene ends were 1 base for V and 1 base for J; bases not matched to a gene: 4. As DNA, the CDR3 is TGTGCCAGCTCACCACGGCAAGCGGGAGGCACAGATACGCAGTATTTT. Encoded protein: CASSPRQAGGTDTQYF.

The rearrangement uses TRBV28 and TRBJ1-1; 7 bases line up with TRBD1. The germline V gene encodes CDR1 MDHEN and CDR2 SYDVKM. The CDR3 has 15 amino acids. Trimming at V came to 3 bases and at J to 2 bases, leaving 6 bases not matched to a gene. The CDR3 region has the DNA TGTGCCAGCAGTTTGTCCGACAGGGTAAACACTGAAGCTTTCTTT. This translates into CASSLSDRVNTEAFF.

This clone showed up just once. This chain uses TRBV7-2 with TRBJ1-5; D remains unclear. V dropped 2 bases and J dropped 5 bases, with 13 bases sitting between them. This CDR3 contains 15 residues. Germline assignment: CDR1 SGHTA and CDR2 FQGNSA. The CDR3 DNA sequence: TGTGCCAGCAGCTTAAACGCAGGTATTGATCAGCCCCAGCATTTT. This codes for CASSLNAGIDQPQHF.

This chain uses TRBV6-5 with TRBJ1-2; a weak D match, TRBD1 (6 bases). The ends were cut back, 2 bases at V and 8 bases at J, with 18 bases in the middle. The CDR3 consists of 15 residues. Germline assignment: CDR1 MNHEY and CDR2 SVGAGI. This chain's CDR3 is CASSYGGRGLLGYTF. CDR3 nucleotides: TGTGCCAGCAGTTACGGGGGGCGCGGGTTGTTAGGCTACACCTTC.

The CDR3 nucleotides are TGTGCCAGCAGCGTAGAACTAGCGGGGCACAATGAGCAGTTCTTC. It is translated as CASSVELAGHNEQFF. This chain connects TRBV9 to TRBJ2-1; TRBD2 matches 10 bases. The CDR3 loop spans 15 amino acids. Trimming took 0 bases from V and 5 from J; bases not matched to a gene: 2. Per germline, CDR1 SGDLS and CDR2 YYNGEE.

This clone was detected once. The chain couples TRBV7-6 to TRBJ2-5; perhaps D is TRBD1 or TRBD2 (5 bases each). This CDR3 spans 15 amino acids. Looked up from germline, CDR1 is SGHVS and CDR2 is FNYEAQ. V dropped 1 base and J dropped 4 bases, with 13 bases sitting between them. The CDR3 DNA sequence: TGTGCCAGCAGCTTAGAAATGGCAGGGAGAGAGACCCAGTACTTC. Encoded protein: CASSLEMAGRETQYF.

The chain's CDR3 is CASSSQGGGKETQYF. CDR3 DNA sequence: TGTGCCAGCAGCTCCCAGGGAGGTGGGAAAGAGACCCAGTACTTC. The chain joins TRBV5-4 to TRBJ2-5, with a possible D match to TRBD2 (6 bases). The length of the CDR3 is 15 residues. The V end lost 3 bases, the J end lost 3 bases, and 15 bases lay between the germline ends. The germline V gene encodes CDR1 SGHNT and CDR2 YYREEE (reference sequence).

The chain links TRBV7-8 to TRBJ1-1; D is unresolved. Trimming shortened V by 4 bases and J by 0 bases, and 9 bases separated the two germline ends. Per the germline V gene, CDR1 is SGHVS and CDR2 is FQNEAQ. The CDR3 spans 14 residues. CDR3 sequence (DNA): TGTGCCAGCAGCTCTAGGCCCATGAACACTGAAGCTTTCTTT. Its translation is CASSSRPMNTEAFF.

This chain joins TRBV28 and TRBJ1-2, with TRBD1 matching 8 bases. V dropped 6 bases and J dropped 5; count of bases not matched to a gene: 11. This CDR3 has 15 amino acids. Germline-derived CDR1 and CDR2 are MDHEN and SYDVKM. In nucleotides, the CDR3 is TGTGCCAGCAGCCCGGGTACCAACAGGGGGTATGGCTACACCTTC. The encoded protein is CASSPGTNRGYGYTF.

V gene TRBV21-1 combines with J gene TRBJ1-6; the table's D gene call, TRBD1, was not cross checked with the DNA. TRBV21-1 constitutes a pseudogene. This CDR3 contains 13 residues. The CDR3 DNA reads as TGTGCCAGCAGCAAAAGGACAAATTCACCCCTCCACTTT. Amino acids: CASSKRTNSPLHF.

The J gene is TRBJ2-5, the V gene TRBV15; 8 bases fit TRBD1. Trimming removed 5 bases from V and 3 bases from J; junction bases left unmatched: 5. Germline-derived CDR1 and CDR2 are LNHNV and YYDKDF (reference sequence). The CDR3 sequence is 14 residues long. DNA for the CDR3: TGTGCCACCAGCGTTGAGGACAGGGAAGAGACCCAGTACTTC. Its protein product is CATSVEDREETQYF.